The 7 T cell receptor beta chains in this list originate from one sample, sequenced in a study of blood T cell repertoires in COVID-19. The table came from immunoSEQ multiplex PCR; TCRdb's copy has only in-frame clones and leaves some out. The table shows about 45,000 clones, with 90% occurring only once. Sequencing was performed on peripheral blood. The receptors derive from a man between 65 and 85 years old with active COVID-19.

The count of this clone is one. The J gene is TRBJ1-1, the V gene TRBV5-8; 7 nucleotides match TRBD1. CDR1 is SGHTS and CDR2 is YDEGEE in the germline V gene. J lost 11 bases, V lost 4 bases, and 11 bases had no gene match. CDR3 length: 13 residues. CDR3 amino acids: CASSHRTGGWAFF. The CDR3 DNA reads TGTGCCAGCAGCCACCGGACAGGCGGATGGGCTTTCTTT.

The chain is built from TRBV19 and TRBJ1-2; D is uncertain. In germline, CDR1 is LNHDA, CDR2 SQIVND (reference sequence). V was pared by 7 bases and J by 7 bases, with 16 bases between. The CDR3 sequence is 13 residues long. CDR3 nucleotides: TGTGCCAGTAATCAACGGGGAGGAGGTGGCTACACCTTC. It specifies CASNQRGGGGYTF. Together with reference TRBV19 and TRBJ1-2, the CDR3 gives the full variable domain: DGGITQSPKYLFRKEGQNVTLSCEQNLNHDAMYWYRQDPGQGLRLIYYSQIVNDFQKGDIAEGYSVSREKKESFPLTVTSAQKNPTAFYLCASNQRGGGGYTFGSGTRLTVV.

The chain has TRBV5-6 and TRBJ2-5; D not resolved. Per germline, CDR1 SGHDT and CDR2 YYEEEE. The CDR3 totals 13 residues. The germline V and J ends were trimmed by 2 bases and 5 bases, with 10 bases remaining between them. The CDR3 protein is CASSLHNGETQYF. The DNA for the CDR3 is TGTGCCAGCAGCTTACATAACGGGGAGACCCAGTACTTC.

This sequence joins TRBV6-5 and TRBJ2-1; the match to TRBD1 covers 8 bases. The CDR3 is made up of 15 amino acids. The junction had 8 bases not matched to a gene; V was cut back by 6 bases and J by 4 bases. Germline V gene sequence: CDR1 MNHEY, CDR2 SVGAGI. The CDR3 region has the DNA TGTGCCAGCAGATTATCAGGGGGCTCGTACAATGAGCAGTTCTTC. This encodes CASRLSGGSYNEQFF.

The V call is TRBV19, the J call TRBJ2-7; no firm D call. V lost 4 bases and J 2 bases, leaving 15 bases between the germline ends. The CDR3 is 15 amino acids. The germline gives CDR1 LNHDA, CDR2 SQIVND (reference sequence). The CDR3 reads CASSSRKARAYEQYF. The CDR3 nucleotides are TGTGCCAGTAGTAGCAGGAAGGCTCGAGCCTACGAGCAGTACTTC. The entire variable domain, with the rest obtained from reference TRBV19 and TRBJ2-7, is as follows: DGGITQSPKYLFRKEGQNVTLSCEQNLNHDAMYWYRQDPGQGLRLIYYSQIVNDFQKGDIAEGYSVSREKKESFPLTVTSAQKNPTAFYLCASSSRKARAYEQYFGPGTRLTVT.

This clone came up once. The chain combines TRBV4-3 with TRBJ2-7; TRBD1 agrees at 9 bases. The CDR3 has 15 amino acids. V lost 2 bases, J lost 2 bases, and 4 bases stayed unmatched. Germline V gene data show CDR1 as LGHNA and CDR2 as YSLEER. CDR3 sequence reads: CASSQTGTGPYEQYF. DNA for the CDR3: TGCGCCAGCAGCCAAACCGGGACAGGGCCCTACGAGCAGTACTTC.

The V gene is TRBV4-1, the J gene TRBJ2-2; the match to TRBD1 covers 7 bases. V gave up 5 bases and J gave up 3 bases; unmatched junction bases: 6. This CDR3 region has 15 residues. Germline V gene data show CDR1 as MGHRA and CDR2 as YSYEKL. For the CDR3, the DNA is TGCGCCAGCAGCAGACAGGGTAGGGACACCGGGGAGCTGTTTTTT. Residues: CASSRQGRDTGELFF.